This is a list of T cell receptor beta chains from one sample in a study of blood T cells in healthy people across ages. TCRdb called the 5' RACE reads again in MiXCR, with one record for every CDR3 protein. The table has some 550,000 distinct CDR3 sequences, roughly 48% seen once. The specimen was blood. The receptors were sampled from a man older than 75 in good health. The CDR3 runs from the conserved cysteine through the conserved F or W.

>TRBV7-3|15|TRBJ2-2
CASSPRGAGTGELFF
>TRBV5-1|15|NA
CASSVTGLRVGEQYF
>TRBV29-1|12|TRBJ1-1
CSGGDGNTEAFF
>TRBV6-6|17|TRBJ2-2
CATDYGIRSRDTGELFF
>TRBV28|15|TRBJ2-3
CASSLPGTGSDTQYF
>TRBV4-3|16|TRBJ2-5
CASSQNPSGQQETQYF
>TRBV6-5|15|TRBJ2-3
CASSPLERLTDTQYF
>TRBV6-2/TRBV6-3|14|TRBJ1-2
CASSSGQANYGYTF
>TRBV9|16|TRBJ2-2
CASSVGLAGTTGELFF
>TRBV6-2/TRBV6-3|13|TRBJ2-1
CAGGFGGRNEQFF
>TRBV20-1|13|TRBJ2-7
CSARGTDSYEQYF
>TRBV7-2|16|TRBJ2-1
CASSLQGQRGTNEQFF
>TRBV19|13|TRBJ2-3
CASSKERTDTQYF
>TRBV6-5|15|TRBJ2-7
CASSSPRQPDYEQYF
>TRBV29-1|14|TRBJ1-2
CSVAGTGGDYGYTF
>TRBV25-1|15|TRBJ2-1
CASTPTGGMANEQFF
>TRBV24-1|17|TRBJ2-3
CATQIKTGGSSTDTQYF
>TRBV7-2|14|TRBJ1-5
CASSNRDTNQPQHF
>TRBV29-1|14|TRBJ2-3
CSGSWAGSTDTQYF
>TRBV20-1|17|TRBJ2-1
CSASGLAGVASYNEQFF
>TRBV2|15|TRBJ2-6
CASSDGARGANVLTF
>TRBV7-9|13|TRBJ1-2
CASSTTVNYGYTF
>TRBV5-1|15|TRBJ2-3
CASSLDAGLGDTQYF
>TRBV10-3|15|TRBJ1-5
CAISQDQADRGPQHF
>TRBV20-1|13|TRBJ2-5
CSASGDVWETQYF
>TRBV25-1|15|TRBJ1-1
CASSEGQGTDTEAFF
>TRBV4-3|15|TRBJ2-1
CASSQVSSGRNEQFF
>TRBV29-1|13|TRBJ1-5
CSVEGMGNQPQHF
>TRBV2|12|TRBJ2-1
CASWGRNNEQFF
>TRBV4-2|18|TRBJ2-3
CASSQADWRSVETDTQYF
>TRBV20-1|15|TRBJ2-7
CSASQSARGLYEQYF
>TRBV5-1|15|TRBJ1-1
CASKPGPQPGTEAFF
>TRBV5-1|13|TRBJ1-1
CASSSSGSTEAFF
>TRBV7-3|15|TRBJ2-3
CANSLSEGGPHTQYF
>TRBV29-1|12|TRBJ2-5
CSVSVQAETQYF
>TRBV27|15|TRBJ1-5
CASSSSGTNYQPQHF
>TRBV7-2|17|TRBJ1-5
CASSLGPGLLSNQPQHF
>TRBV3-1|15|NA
CASSQGPAGGYEQYF
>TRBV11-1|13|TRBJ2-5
CASSPSGPETQYF
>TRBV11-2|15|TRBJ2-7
CASSLIRTGEHEQYF
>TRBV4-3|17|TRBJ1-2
CASSQECGGRSSYGYTF
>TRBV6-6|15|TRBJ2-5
CASSYPQTLKETQYF
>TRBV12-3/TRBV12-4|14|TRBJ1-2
CASSLATGTGGYTF
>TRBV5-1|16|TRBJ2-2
CASSLEASTNTGELFF
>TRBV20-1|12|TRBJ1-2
CSAYTTAYGYTF
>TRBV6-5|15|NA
CASSREAGGPQTQYF
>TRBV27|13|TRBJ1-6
CASSLQGVSPLHF
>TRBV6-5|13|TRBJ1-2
CARSYDGSYGYTF
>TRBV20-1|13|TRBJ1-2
CSAIGTGNYGYTF
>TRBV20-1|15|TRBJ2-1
CSASMPGDHYNEQFF
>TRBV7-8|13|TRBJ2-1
CASSFFGAHEQFF
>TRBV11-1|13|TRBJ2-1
CASSLHYSNEQFF
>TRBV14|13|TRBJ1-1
CASSQDAPFGAFF